These T cell receptor beta chains were read from a single sample in a study of OX40 agonist ivuxolimab in advanced cancers. Libraries were prepared by immunoSEQ multiplex PCR; TCRdb keeps only in-frame clonotypes and omits some of them. Of around 49,000 clones detected, roughly 89% appear once; the ten largest clones hold over 9%. The sample in question was CD4+ or CD8+ T cells sorted from blood, obtained in a trial of the OX40 agonist ivuxolimab. These receptors were taken from an adult with an advanced solid tumor such as melanoma, head and neck, liver or kidney cancer. Both conserved end residues are part of each CDR3. The D gene is left open where the match is weak. Only some rows state a clone size, as once, few, many or a class for expanded clones.

size: NA; J: TRBJ2-7; D: TRBD1; V: TRBV27; DNA: TGTGCCAGCAGTTTATGGGCAGGGGGCTACAACGAGCAGTACTTC; CDR3: CASSLWAGGYNEQYF
size: once; J: TRBJ2-1; D: NA; V: TRBV4-3; DNA: TGCGCCAGCAGCTACGGACGAAGCTCCTACAATGAGCAGTTCTTC; CDR3: CASSYGRSSYNEQFF
size: NA; J: TRBJ2-1; D: TRBD2; V: TRBV6-5; DNA: TGTGCCAGCATCGGGATAGCGGGAGCCTACAATGAGCAGTTCTTC; CDR3: CASIGIAGAYNEQFF
size: NA; J: TRBJ2-1; D: NA; V: TRBV27; DNA: TGTGCCAGCAGTCTCGACTCGAGCTCCTACAATGAGCAGTTCTTC; CDR3: CASSLDSSSYNEQFF
size: NA; J: TRBJ2-1; D: NA; V: TRBV7-2; DNA: TGTGCCAGCAGCTTAGCGGGGGACCCCCCGGGCAATGAGCAGTTCTTC; CDR3: CASSLAGDPPGNEQFF
size: NA; J: TRBJ2-1; D: NA; V: TRBV6-5; DNA: TGTGCCAGCAGTTACGTGGCGACCAATGAGCAGTTCTTC; CDR3: CASSYVATNEQFF
size: NA; J: TRBJ2-7; D: TRBD1; V: TRBV5-1; DNA: TGCGCCAGCAGCTTCGGGACAGGGGCCTACGAGCAGTACTTC; CDR3: CASSFGTGAYEQYF
size: NA; J: TRBJ1-4; D: NA; V: TRBV27; DNA: TGTGCCAGCACCTCGGCCTTCAGCGCAACTAATGAAAAACTGTTTTTT; CDR3: CASTSAFSATNEKLFF
size: NA; J: TRBJ2-2; D: NA; V: TRBV7-8; DNA: TGTGCCAGCAGCTCATGGGGCACCGGGGAGCTGTTTTTT; CDR3: CASSSWGTGELFF
size: once; J: TRBJ1-1; D: NA; V: TRBV7-9; DNA: TGTGCCAGCAGCTTAGAGGTACGGGGAAATGAAGCTTTCTTT; CDR3: CASSLEVRGNEAFF
size: few; J: TRBJ1-1; D: NA; V: TRBV30; DNA: TGTGCCTGGAGTGATCAGGGGAACACTGAAGCTTTCTTT; CDR3: CAWSDQGNTEAFF
size: NA; J: TRBJ2-2; D: NA; V: TRBV7-9; DNA: TGTGCCAGCAGACGGGACACCAACACCGGGGAGCTGTTTTTT; CDR3: CASRRDTNTGELFF
size: NA; J: TRBJ2-2; D: NA; V: TRBV9; DNA: TGTGCCAGCAGCGAAAGGGGTCTCGCGAACACCGGGGAGCTGTTTTTT; CDR3: CASSERGLANTGELFF
size: NA; J: TRBJ1-2; D: NA; V: TRBV19; DNA: TGTGCCAGTAGTACCAACTCGGACAGTAACTATGGCTACACCTTC; CDR3: CASSTNSDSNYGYTF
size: NA; J: TRBJ2-3; D: TRBD1; V: TRBV9; DNA: TGTGCCAGCAGCTCCCCTCGGGACAGGGGGCAGGCAGATACGCAGTATTTT; CDR3: CASSSPRDRGQADTQYF
size: NA; J: TRBJ2-5; D: NA; V: TRBV4-1; DNA: TGCGCCAGCAGCCACGATAAGACCCAGTACTTC; CDR3: CASSHDKTQYF
size: NA; J: TRBJ2-3; D: NA; V: TRBV4-3; DNA: TGCGCCAGCAGCCAAGATCTGAGGCTAGCAACCACAGATACGCAGTATTTT; CDR3: CASSQDLRLATTDTQYF
size: few; J: TRBJ2-7; D: TRBD2; V: TRBV19; DNA: TGTGCCAGTAGGGAGCGGGAGGGCGAGCAGTACTTC; CDR3: CASREREGEQYF
size: NA; J: TRBJ2-7; D: NA; V: TRBV6-5; DNA: TGTGCCAGCAGTTACGCAGGATCTGGCTACGAGCAGTACTTC; CDR3: CASSYAGSGYEQYF